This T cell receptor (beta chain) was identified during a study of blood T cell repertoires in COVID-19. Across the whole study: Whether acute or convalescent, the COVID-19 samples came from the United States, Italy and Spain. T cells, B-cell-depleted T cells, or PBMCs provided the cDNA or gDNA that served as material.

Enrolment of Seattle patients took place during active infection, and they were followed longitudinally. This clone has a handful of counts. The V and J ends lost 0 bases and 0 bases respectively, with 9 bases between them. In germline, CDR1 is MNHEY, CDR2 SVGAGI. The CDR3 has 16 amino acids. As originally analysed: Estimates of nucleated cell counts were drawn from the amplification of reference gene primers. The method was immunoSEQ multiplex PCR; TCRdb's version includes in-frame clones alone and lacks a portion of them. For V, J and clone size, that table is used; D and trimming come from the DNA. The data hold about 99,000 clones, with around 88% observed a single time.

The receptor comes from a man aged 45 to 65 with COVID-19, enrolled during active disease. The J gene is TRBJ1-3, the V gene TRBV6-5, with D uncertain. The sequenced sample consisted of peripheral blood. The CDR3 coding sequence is TGTGCCAGCAGTTACTCGGGCAGGCACTCTGGAAACACCATATATTTT. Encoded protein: CASSYSGRHSGNTIYF.